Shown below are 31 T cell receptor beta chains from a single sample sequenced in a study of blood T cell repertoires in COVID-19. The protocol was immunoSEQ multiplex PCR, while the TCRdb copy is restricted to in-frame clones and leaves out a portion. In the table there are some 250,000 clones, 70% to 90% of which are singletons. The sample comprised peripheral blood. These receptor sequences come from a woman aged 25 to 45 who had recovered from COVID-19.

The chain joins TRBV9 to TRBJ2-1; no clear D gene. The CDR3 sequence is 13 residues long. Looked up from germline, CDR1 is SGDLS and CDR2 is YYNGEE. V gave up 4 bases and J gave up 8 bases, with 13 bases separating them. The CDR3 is CASSRVGGHEQFF. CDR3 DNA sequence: TGTGCCAGCAGCCGAGTAGGTGGGCATGAGCAGTTCTTC. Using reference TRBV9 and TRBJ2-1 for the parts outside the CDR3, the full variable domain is DSGVTQTPKHLITATGQRVTLRCSPRSGDLSVYWYQQSLDQGLQFLIQYYNGEERAKGNILERFSAQQFPDLHSELNLSSLELGDSALYFCASSRVGGHEQFFGPGTRLTVL.

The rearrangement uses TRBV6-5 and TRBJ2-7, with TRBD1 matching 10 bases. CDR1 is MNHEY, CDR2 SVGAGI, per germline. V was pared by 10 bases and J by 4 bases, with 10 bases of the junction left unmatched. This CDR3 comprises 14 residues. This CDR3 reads CAITKGDRGYEQYF. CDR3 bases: TGTGCCATCACGAAGGGGGACAGGGGTTACGAGCAGTACTTC.

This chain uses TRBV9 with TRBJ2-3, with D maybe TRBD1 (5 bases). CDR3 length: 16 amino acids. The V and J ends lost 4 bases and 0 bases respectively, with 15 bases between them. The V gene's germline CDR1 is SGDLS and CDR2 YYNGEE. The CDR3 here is CASSFQAGHSTDTQYF. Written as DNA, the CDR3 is TGTGCCAGCAGCTTCCAAGCCGGACATAGCACAGATACGCAGTATTTT.

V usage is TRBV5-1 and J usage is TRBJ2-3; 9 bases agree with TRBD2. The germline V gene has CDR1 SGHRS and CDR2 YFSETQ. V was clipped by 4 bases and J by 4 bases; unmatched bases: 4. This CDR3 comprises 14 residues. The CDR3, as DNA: TGCGCCAGCAGCACCAGCGGGGGGTCAGATACGCAGTATTTT. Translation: CASSTSGGSDTQYF.

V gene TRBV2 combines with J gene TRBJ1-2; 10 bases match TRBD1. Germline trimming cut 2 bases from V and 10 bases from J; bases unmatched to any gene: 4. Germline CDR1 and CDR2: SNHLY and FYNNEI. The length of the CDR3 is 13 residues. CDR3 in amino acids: CASSERQGADYTF. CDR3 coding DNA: TGTGCCAGCAGTGAACGACAGGGGGCAGACTACACCTTC.

CDR3 sequence (DNA): TGTGCCAGCAGTTACATCTCACAGGGGGATGAAGCTTTCTTT. It codes for CASSYISQGDEAFF. This chain joins TRBV6-5 and TRBJ1-1; TRBD1 aligns across 8 bases. Germline V lookup: CDR1 MNHEY, CDR2 SVGAGI. J lost 7 bases, V lost 2 bases, and 6 bases had no gene match. The CDR3 runs to 14 residues.

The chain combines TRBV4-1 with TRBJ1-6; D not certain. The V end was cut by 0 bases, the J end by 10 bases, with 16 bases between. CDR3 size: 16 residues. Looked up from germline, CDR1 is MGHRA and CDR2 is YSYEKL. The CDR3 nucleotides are TGCGCCAGCAGCCAAGATTGGTCTTCCTCGGGGTCACCCCTCCACTTT. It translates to CASSQDWSSSGSPLHF.

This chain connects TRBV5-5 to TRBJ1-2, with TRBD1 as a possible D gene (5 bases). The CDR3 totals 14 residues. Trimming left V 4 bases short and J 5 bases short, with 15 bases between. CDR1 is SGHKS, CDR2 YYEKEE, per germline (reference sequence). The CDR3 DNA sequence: TGTGCCAGCAGCCAGGACAACACGGCTTATGGCTACACCTTC. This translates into CASSQDNTAYGYTF.

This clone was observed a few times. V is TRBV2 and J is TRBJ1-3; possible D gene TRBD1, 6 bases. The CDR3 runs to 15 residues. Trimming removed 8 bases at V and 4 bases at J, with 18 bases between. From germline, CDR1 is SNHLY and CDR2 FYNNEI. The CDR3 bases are TGTGCCAGCTCTCAAAGGGGACAAAGGGGAAACACCATATATTTT. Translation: CASSQRGQRGNTIYF.

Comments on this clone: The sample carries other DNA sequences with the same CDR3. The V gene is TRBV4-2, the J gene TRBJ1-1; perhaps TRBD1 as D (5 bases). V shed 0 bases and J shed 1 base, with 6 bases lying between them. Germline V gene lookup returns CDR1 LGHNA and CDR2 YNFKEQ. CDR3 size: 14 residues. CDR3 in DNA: TGTGCCAGCAGCCAAGATAGGGGGAACACTGAAGCTTTCTTT. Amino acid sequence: CASSQDRGNTEAFF.

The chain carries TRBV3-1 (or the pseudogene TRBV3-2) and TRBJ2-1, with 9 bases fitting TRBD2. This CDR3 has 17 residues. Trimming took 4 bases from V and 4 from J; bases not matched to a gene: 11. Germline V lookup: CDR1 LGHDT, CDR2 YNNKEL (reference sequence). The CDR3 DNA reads TGTGCCAGCAGCCCCATCTTGGCGGGGGGGCCTTACAATGAGCAGTTCTTC. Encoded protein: CASSPILAGGPYNEQFF.

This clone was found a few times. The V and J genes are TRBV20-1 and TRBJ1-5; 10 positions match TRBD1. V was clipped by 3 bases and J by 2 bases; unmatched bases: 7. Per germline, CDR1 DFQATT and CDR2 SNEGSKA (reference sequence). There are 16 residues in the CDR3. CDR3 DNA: TGCAGTGCTAGTCAGACAGGGGGCAAGGGCAATCAGCCCCAGCATTTT. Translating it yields CSASQTGGKGNQPQHF.

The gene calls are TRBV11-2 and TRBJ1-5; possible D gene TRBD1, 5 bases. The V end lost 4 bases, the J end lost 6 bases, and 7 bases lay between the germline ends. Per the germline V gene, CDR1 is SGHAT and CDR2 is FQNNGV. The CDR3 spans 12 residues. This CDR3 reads CASSYTGQPQHF. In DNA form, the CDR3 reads TGTGCCAGCAGCTATACAGGTCAGCCCCAGCATTTT. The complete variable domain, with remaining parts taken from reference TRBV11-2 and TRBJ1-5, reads EAGVAQSPRYKIIEKRQSVAFWCNPISGHATLYWYQQILGQGPKLLIQFQNNGVVDDSQLPKDRFSAERLKGVDSTLKIQPAKLEDSAVYLCASSYTGQPQHFGDGTRLSIL.

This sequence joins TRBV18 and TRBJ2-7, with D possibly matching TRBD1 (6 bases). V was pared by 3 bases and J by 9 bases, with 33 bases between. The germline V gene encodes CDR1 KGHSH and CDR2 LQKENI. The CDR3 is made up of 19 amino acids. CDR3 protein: CASSPPTRSGARNKNPQYF. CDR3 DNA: TGTGCCAGCTCACCCCCCACGCGGTCAGGGGCCCGTAATAAAAACCCGCAGTACTTC.

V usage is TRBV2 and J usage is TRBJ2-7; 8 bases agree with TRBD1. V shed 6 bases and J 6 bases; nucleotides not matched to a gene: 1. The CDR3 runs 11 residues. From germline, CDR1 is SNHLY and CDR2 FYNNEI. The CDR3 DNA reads TGTGCCAGCAGAGACAGGGGCGAGCAGTACTTC. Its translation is CASRDRGEQYF.

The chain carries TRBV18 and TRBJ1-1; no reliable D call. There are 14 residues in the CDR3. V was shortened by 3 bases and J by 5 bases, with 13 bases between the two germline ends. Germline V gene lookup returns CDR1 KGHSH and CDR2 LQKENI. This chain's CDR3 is CASSPRGWVTEAFF. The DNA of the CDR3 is TGTGCCAGCTCACCTCGGGGTTGGGTTACTGAAGCTTTCTTT.

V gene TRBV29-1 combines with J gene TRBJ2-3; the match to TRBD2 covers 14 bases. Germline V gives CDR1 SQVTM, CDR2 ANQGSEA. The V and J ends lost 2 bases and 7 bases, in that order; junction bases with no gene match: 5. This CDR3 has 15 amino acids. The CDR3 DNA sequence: TGCAGCGTTGAAAGGACTAGCGGGGGGAGAAATACGCAGTATTTT. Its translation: CSVERTSGGRNTQYF.

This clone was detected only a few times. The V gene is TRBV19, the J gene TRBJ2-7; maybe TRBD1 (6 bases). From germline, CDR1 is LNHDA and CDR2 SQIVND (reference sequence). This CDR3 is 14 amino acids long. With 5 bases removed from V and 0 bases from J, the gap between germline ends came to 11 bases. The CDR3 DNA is TGTGCCAGTAGTTTTCGGACAGACTCCTACGAGCAGTACTTC. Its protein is CASSFRTDSYEQYF.

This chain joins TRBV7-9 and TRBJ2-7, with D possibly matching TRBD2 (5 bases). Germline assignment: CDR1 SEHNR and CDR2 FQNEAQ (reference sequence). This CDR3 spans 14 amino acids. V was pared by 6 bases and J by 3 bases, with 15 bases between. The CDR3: CASRPPGSHYEQYF. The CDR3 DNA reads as TGTGCCAGCAGACCCCCGGGATCTCACTACGAGCAGTACTTC. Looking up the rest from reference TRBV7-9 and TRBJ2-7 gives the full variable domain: DTGVSQNPRHKITKRGQNVTFRCDPISEHNRLYWYRQTLGQGPEFLTYFQNEAQLEKSRLLSDRFSAERPKGSFSTLEIQRTEQGDSAMYLCASRPPGSHYEQYFGPGTRLTVT.

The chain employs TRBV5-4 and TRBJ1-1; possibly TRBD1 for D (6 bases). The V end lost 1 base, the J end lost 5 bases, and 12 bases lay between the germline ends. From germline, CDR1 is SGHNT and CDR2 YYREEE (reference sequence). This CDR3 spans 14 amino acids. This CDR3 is CASSLQGRGTEAFF. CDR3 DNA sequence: TGTGCCAGCAGCTTGCAGGGGAGGGGAACTGAAGCTTTCTTT.

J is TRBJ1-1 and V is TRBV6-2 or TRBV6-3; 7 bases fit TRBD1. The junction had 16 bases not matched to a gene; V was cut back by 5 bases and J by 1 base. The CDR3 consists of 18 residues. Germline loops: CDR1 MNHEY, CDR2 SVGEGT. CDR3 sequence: CASSKRDRLLRENTEAFF. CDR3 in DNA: TGTGCCAGCAGTAAACGGGACAGACTGCTTAGGGAGAACACTGAAGCTTTCTTT.

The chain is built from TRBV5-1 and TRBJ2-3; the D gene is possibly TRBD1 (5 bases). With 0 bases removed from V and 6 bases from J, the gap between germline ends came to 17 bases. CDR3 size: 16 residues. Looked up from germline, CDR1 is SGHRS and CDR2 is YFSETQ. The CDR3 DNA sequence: TGCGCCAGCAGCTTGGAGACAGCAAACCTGGAGGATACGCAGTATTTT. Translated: CASSLETANLEDTQYF.

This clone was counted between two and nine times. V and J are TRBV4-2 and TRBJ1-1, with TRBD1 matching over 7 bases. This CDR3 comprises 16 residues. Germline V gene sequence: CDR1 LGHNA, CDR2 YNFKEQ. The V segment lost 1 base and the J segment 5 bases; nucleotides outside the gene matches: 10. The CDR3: CASSQVQGGLETEAFF. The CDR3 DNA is TGTGCCAGCAGCCAAGTGCAGGGGGGACTGGAAACTGAAGCTTTCTTT.

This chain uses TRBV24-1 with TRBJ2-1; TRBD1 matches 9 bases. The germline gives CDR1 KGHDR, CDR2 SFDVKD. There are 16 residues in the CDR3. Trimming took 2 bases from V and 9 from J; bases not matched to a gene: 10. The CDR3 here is CATSDSGTGLLSEQFF. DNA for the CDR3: TGTGCCACCAGTGATTCCGGGACAGGGCTACTAAGTGAGCAGTTCTTC.

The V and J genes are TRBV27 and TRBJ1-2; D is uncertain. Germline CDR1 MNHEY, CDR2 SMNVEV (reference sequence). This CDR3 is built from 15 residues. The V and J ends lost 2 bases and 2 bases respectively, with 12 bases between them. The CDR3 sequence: CASSLRGTGNYGYTF. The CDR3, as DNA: TGTGCCAGCAGTTTACGCGGAACGGGGAACTATGGCTACACCTTC.

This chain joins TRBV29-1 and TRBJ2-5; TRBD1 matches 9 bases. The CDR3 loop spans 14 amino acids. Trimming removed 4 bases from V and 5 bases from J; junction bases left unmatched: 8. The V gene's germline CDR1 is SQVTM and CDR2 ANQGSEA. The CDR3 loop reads CSVVGTGGQETQYF. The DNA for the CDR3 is TGCAGCGTTGTTGGAACAGGGGGCCAGGAGACCCAGTACTTC.

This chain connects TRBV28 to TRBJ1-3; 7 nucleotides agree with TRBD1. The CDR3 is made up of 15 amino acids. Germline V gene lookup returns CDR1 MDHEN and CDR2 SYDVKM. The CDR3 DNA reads TGTGTCACCCAGGGGGGTAAGGGAATCGGAAACACCATATATTTT. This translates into CVTQGGKGIGNTIYF.

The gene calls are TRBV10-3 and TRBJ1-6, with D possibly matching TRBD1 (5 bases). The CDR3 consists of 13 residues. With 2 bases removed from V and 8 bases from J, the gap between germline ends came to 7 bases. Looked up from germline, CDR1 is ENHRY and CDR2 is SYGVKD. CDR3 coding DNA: TGTGCCATCAGTGAGACAGGTCATTCACCCCTCCACTTT. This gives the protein CAISETGHSPLHF.

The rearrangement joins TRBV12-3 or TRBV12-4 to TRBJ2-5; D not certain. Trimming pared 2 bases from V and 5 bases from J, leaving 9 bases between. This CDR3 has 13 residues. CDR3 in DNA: TGTGCCAGCAGTTTAAATAGGCGGGAGACCCAGTACTTC. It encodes CASSLNRRETQYF.

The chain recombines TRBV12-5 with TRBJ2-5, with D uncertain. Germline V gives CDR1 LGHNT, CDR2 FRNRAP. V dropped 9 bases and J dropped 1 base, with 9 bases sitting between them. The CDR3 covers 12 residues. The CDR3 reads CASGWVQETQYF. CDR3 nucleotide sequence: TGTGCTAGCGGGTGGGTCCAAGAGACCCAGTACTTC.

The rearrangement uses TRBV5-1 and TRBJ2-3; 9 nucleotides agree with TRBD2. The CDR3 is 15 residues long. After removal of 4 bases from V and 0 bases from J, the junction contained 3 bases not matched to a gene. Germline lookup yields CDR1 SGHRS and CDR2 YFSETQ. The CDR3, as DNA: TGCGCCAGCAGCGCTAGCGGGGCCAGCACAGATACGCAGTATTTT. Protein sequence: CASSASGASTDTQYF.